This T cell receptor (beta chain) was obtained from a study of T-cell reconstitution after alpha-beta-depleted transplantation in children. V shed 6 bases, J shed 9 bases, and the junction held 10 bases outside the gene matches. CDR3 size: 15 residues. Germline lookup yields CDR1 MNHEY and CDR2 SVGAGI. Using unique molecular identifiers, the investigators prepared the TCRbeta library. Via MiXCR, TCRdb re-called the PCR reads, giving one row per CDR3 protein. Of around 450,000 distinct CDR3 sequences in the sample, roughly 17% were seen once. The rearrangement joins TRBV6-5 to TRBJ1-6, with 8 bases fitting TRBD1. This TCR was sampled from a boy in the first two years of life who had a stem cell transplant for Wiskott-Aldrich syndrome, so the T cells may come from the graft donor. Sequenced here: PBMCs, mostly from graft donor cells, sampled 360 days after TCRalphabeta/CD19-depleted stem cell transplant. CDR3 DNA: TGTGCCAGCAGCAAGGACAGGGTTTATCGTTCACCCCTCCACTTT. It codes for CASSKDRVYRSPLHF.